These 3 T cell receptor beta chains were all obtained from the same sample, sequenced in a study of cytomegalovirus exposure and HLA in healthy donors. A multiplex PCR was run with 60 Vbeta primers and 13 Jbeta primers. Repertoires were generated with immunoSEQ multiplex PCR, while TCRdb's copy carries only in-frame clones and drops some. The sample consists of roughly 100,000 clones, approximately 14% of them appearing once. Sequenced: PBMCs. These receptor sequences come from a female donor in good health and CMV-seronegative.

This sequence joins TRBV2 and TRBJ2-3; 11 nucleotides match TRBD2. CDR3 size: 15 residues. The V gene's germline CDR1 is SNHLY and CDR2 FYNNEI. The V gene end was trimmed by 4 bases and the J gene end by 4 bases; junction bases not matched to a gene: 4. Written as DNA, the CDR3 is TGTGCCAGCAGTGGAACTAGCGGGAGCTCAGATACGCAGTATTTT. It is translated as CASSGTSGSSDTQYF.

This clone was picked up a small number of times. The rearrangement links TRBV6-5 to TRBJ2-1; 7 bases match TRBD1. V trimming: 1 base; J trimming: 2 bases; junction bases outside the gene matches: 2. In germline, CDR1 is MNHEY, CDR2 SVGAGI. The CDR3 spans 15 residues. The CDR3 DNA is TGTGCCAGCAGTTACTTCGGGACAGCCTACAATGAGCAGTTCTTC. Its translation is CASSYFGTAYNEQFF.

In this sample, this clone turned up once. The V and J genes are TRBV7-8 and TRBJ2-7, with D possibly TRBD1 on 5 matching bases. The CDR3 sequence is 14 residues long. The germline CDR1 and CDR2 sequences are SGHVS and FQNEAQ. Trimming shortened V by 1 base and J by 2 bases, and 9 bases separated the two germline ends. The CDR3 DNA reads as TGTGCCAGCAGCTTAGGAGACAGTACCTACGAGCAGTACTTC. It translates to CASSLGDSTYEQYF.